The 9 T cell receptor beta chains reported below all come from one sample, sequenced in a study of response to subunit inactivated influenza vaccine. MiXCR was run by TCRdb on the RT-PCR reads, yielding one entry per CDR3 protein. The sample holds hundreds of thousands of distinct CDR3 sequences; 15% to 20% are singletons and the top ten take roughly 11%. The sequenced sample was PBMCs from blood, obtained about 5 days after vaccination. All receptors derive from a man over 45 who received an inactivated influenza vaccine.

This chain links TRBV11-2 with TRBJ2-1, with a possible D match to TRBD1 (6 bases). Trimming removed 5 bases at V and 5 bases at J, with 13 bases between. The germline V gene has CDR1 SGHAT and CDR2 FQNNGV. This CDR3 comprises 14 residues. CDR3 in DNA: TGTGCCAGCAGCCACCTCAGGGGTAACAATGAGCAGTTCTTC. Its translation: CASSHLRGNNEQFF.

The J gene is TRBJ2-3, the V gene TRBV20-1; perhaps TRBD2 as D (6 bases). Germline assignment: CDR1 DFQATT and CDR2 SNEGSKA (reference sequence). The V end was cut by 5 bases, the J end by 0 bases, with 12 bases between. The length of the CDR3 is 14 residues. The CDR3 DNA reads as TGCAGTGCTGAACTAGCACCGAGCACAGATACGCAGTATTTT. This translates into CSAELAPSTDTQYF.

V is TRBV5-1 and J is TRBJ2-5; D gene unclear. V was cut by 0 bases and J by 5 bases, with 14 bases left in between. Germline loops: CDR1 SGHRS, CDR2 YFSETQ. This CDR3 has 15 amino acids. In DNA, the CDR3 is TGCGCCAGCAGCTTGGAGGTTGGAGATTGGGAGACCCAGTACTTC. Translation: CASSLEVGDWETQYF. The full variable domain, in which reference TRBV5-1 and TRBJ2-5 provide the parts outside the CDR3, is KAGVTQTPRYLIKTRGQQVTLSCSPISGHRSVSWYQQTPGQGLQFLFEYFSETQRNKGNFPGRFSGRQFSNSRSEMNVSTLELGDSALYLCASSLEVGDWETQYFGPGTRLLVL.

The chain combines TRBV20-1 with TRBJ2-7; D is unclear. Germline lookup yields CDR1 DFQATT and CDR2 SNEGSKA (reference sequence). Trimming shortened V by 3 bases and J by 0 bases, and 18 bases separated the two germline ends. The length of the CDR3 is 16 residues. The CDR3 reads CSARSEDLMSSYEQYF. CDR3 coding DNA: TGCAGTGCTAGGTCGGAAGATTTAATGAGCTCCTACGAGCAGTACTTC.

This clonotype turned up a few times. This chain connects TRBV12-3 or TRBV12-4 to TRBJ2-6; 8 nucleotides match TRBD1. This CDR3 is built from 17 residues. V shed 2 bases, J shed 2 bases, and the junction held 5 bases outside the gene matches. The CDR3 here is CASSLRAGGAGANVLTF. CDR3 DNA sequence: TGTGCCAGCAGTTTAAGGGCAGGGGGCGCTGGGGCCAACGTCCTGACTTTC.

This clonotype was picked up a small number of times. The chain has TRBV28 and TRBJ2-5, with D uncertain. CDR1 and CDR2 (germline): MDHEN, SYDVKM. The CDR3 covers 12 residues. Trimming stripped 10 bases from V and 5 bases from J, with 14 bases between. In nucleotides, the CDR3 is TGTGCCACCGATGGTGGGTGGGAGACCCAGTACTTC. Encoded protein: CATDGGWETQYF.

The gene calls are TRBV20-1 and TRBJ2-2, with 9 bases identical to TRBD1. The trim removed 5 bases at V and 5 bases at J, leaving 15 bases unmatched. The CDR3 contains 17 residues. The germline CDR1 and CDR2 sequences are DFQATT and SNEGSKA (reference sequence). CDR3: CSAGFPTGTGLTGELFF. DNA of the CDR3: TGCAGTGCTGGATTCCCCACCGGGACAGGGCTGACCGGGGAGCTGTTTTTT.

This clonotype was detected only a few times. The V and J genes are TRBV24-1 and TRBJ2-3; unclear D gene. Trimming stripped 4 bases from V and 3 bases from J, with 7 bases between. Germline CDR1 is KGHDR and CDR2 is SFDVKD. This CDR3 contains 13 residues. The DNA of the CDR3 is TGTGCCACCAGTGACTCCTATACAGATACGCAGTATTTT. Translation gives CATSDSYTDTQYF.

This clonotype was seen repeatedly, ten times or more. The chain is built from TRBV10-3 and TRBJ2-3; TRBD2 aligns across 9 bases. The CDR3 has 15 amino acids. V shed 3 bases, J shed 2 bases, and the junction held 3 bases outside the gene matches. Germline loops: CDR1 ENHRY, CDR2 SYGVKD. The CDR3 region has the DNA TGTGCCATCAGTGACGGCGGGGGGGACACAGATACGCAGTATTTT. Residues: CAISDGGGDTDTQYF.